These 7 T cell receptor beta chains came from one sample sequenced in a study of blood T cells in healthy people across ages. The use of a sample-barcoded 5' primer and a J-beta primer mix characterized a second PCR of about 7 to 12 cycles. MiXCR was run by TCRdb on the 5' RACE reads, yielding one entry per CDR3 protein. Altogether more than 900,000 distinct CDR3 sequences are present, 20% to 25% being singletons, with the ten largest covering around 0.75%. The sample was also reused in another study, on T cells of mothers and their children.

The sequenced material came from blood. Source of these receptors: a girl aged 2-10 years in good health.

This chain connects TRBV18 to TRBJ1-2; TRBD1 agrees at 9 bases. This CDR3 has 15 amino acids. Trimming removed 3 bases from V and 2 bases from J; junction bases left unmatched: 4. Germline V gene data show CDR1 as KGHSH and CDR2 as LQKENI. The CDR3 region has the DNA TGTGCCAGCTCACCGGGGACAGGGCAAAACTATGGCTACACCTTC. Its translation: CASSPGTGQNYGYTF.

This clonotype was counted between two and nine times. The J gene is TRBJ2-2, the V gene TRBV12-3 or TRBV12-4, with D possibly being TRBD2 (6 bases). This CDR3 region has 14 residues. The V end was cut by 8 bases, the J end by 3 bases, with 13 bases between. CDR3 sequence: CASSSDGHTGELFF. As DNA, the CDR3 is TGTGCCAGCTCTAGCGACGGACACACCGGGGAGCTGTTTTTT.

This chain uses TRBV18 with TRBJ1-1, with D unclear. In germline, CDR1 is KGHSH, CDR2 LQKENI. Trimming cost V 2 bases and J 1 base, with 11 bases left between them. This CDR3 comprises 15 residues. CDR3 in DNA: TGTGCCAGCTCACCAACGAACAGCGAGAACACTGAAGCTTTCTTT. This gives the protein CASSPTNSENTEAFF.

This clonotype was found a few times. The chain recombines TRBV29-1 with TRBJ2-5, with 8 bases fitting TRBD2. The length of the CDR3 is 13 residues. The V and J ends lost 7 bases and 3 bases, in that order; junction bases with no gene match: 7. The V gene's germline CDR1 is SQVTM and CDR2 ANQGSEA. The CDR3 loop reads CSGEAGVEETQYF. DNA of the CDR3: TGCAGCGGGGAAGCGGGGGTGGAAGAGACCCAGTACTTC.

The rearrangement joins TRBV2 to TRBJ1-1; D possibly corresponds to TRBD1 (5 bases). Germline V gene lookup returns CDR1 SNHLY and CDR2 FYNNEI. The CDR3 contains 11 residues. Between the trimmed V and J ends, which lost 8 bases and 6 bases, there was a span of 10 bases. The CDR3 DNA sequence: TGTGCCAGCCAGGGTAGGCCTGAAGCTTTCTTT. Its translation: CASQGRPEAFF.

The chain has TRBV15 and TRBJ2-1; D not certain. The CDR3 covers 15 residues. Trimming removed 0 bases at V and 5 bases at J, with 11 bases between. Germline-derived CDR1 and CDR2 are LNHNV and YYDKDF (reference sequence). CDR3 coding DNA: TGTGCCACCAGCAGAGATACCTTAACCAACAATGAGCAGTTCTTC. Translating it yields CATSRDTLTNNEQFF.

This clonotype has a handful of counts. This chain links TRBV29-1 with TRBJ2-5; 11 bases fit TRBD2. In germline, CDR1 is SQVTM, CDR2 ANQGSEA. V dropped 4 bases and J dropped 0; count of bases not matched to a gene: 7. The CDR3 contains 16 residues. The CDR3 is CSVVTSGGRYQETQYF. Written as DNA, the CDR3 is TGCAGCGTTGTAACTAGCGGGGGACGCTACCAAGAGACCCAGTACTTC.